The clone carrying this T cell receptor (beta chain) has a count of ten or more. This entry belongs to a study of T-cell reconstitution after alpha-beta-depleted transplantation in children. Unique molecular identifiers were incorporated when the TCRbeta library was constructed. TCRdb independently ran MiXCR on the PCR reads; one entry per CDR3 protein. The data show 100,000 or so distinct CDR3 sequences, 6% seen once. The receptor was isolated from a female patient between 2 and 10 years old who had a stem cell transplant for Fanconi anemia, so the T cells may come from the graft donor. This specimen consisted of PBMCs, mostly from graft donor cells, obtained 60 days after TCRalphabeta/CD19-depleted stem cell transplant.

CDR3 amino acids: CASSLRQGGGETQYF. The CDR3 DNA is TGTGCCAGCAGCTTAAGACAGGGGGGAGGAGAGACCCAGTACTTC. This chain joins TRBV11-2 and TRBJ2-5, with 9 bases fitting TRBD1. This CDR3 is built from 15 residues. From germline, CDR1 is SGHAT and CDR2 FQNNGV. The V segment lost 2 bases and the J segment 4 bases; nucleotides outside the gene matches: 5.